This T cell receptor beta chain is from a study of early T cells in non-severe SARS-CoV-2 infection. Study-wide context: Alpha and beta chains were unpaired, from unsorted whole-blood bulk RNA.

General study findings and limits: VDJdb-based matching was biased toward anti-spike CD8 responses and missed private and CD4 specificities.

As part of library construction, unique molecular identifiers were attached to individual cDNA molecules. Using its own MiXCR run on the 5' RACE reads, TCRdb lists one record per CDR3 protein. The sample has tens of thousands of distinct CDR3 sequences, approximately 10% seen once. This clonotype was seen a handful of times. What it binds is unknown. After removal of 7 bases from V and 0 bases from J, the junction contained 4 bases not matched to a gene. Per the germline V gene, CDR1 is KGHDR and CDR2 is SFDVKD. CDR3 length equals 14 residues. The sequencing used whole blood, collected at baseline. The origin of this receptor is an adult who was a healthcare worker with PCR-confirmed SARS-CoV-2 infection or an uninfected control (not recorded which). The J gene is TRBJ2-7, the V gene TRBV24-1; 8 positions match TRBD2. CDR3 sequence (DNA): TGTGCCACCAGGCTAGCGGGCATCTCCTACGAGCAGTACTTC. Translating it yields CATRLAGISYEQYF.